This TCR beta chain was sequenced in a study of T cell repertoires in cytomegalovirus infection. Looking at the study overall: Shared public TCR beta signatures pointed to both CMV infection and a matching HLA type. Whole-study results and caveats: In two of eight donors, the top clonotype was HLA-C-restricted CMV-specific. CMV carriers having the relevant HLA were flagged by cumulative public TCR beta family frequency.

A note on this clonotype: The antigen is unknown.

TCRdb re-analysed the reads in MiXCR, keeping a single row per CDR3 protein. Of hundreds of thousands of distinct CDR3 sequences listed, 35% are singletons. This receptor was identified in a human donor in good health (CMV status not recorded). Some clones in this sample may be carry-over from other donors' samples. Sequenced: PBMCs.

The CDR3 protein is CASSYGRARANYGYTF. Here the CDR3 DNA reads TGTGCCAGCAGTTACGGCCGGGCCAGGGCTAACTATGGCTACACCTTC. J is TRBJ1-2 and V is TRBV6-6, with D tentatively TRBD1 (5 bases). The germline gives CDR1 MNHNY, CDR2 SVGAGI (reference sequence). Trimming removed 2 bases from V and 0 bases from J, with 13 bases in between. The CDR3 consists of 16 residues.